These 2 T cell receptor beta chains came from one sample sequenced in a study of blood T cell repertoires in COVID-19. TCRdb's copy holds only in-frame clones and misses some; the assay was immunoSEQ multiplex PCR. Among approximately 500,000 clones, 85% to 90% were seen once, and the ten largest hold about 8.2%. Sequencing was done on a sample of peripheral blood. The receptor set was obtained from a woman between 50 and 59 years old with COVID-19, enrolled during active disease.

As concerns this clone: Other nucleotide sequences in the sample specify the same CDR3. The gene calls are TRBV12-3 or TRBV12-4 and TRBJ1-1; no firm D call. The CDR3 is 13 residues long. V gave up 3 bases and J gave up 5 bases, with 10 bases separating them. DNA for the CDR3: TGTGCCAGCAGTTTCGGTGGCGGGACTGAAGCTTTCTTT. Translation gives CASSFGGGTEAFF.

The chain employs TRBV21-1 and TRBJ2-7; TRBD1 was called by the table and not checked on the DNA. TRBV21-1 is a known pseudogene. The CDR3 covers 17 residues. For the CDR3, the DNA is TGTGCCAGCAGCAAACGGAAACCGGACAGGTGGCCCTACGAGCAGTACTTC. As protein: CASSKRKPDRWPYEQYF.